The TCR beta chain described here comes from a study of cytomegalovirus exposure and HLA in healthy donors. Findings and caveats of the study: It was shown in a later analysis that HLA-associated TCR beta chains were more clonally expanded than other, equally common chains. Highly shared sequence variants in one cluster were likely a sequencing artifact. Most TCR beta V segments were productive about 90% or about 30% of the time in an earlier analysis.

In germline, CDR1 is SGHNT, CDR2 YYREEE (reference sequence). There are 16 residues in the CDR3. V gave up 0 bases and J gave up 0 bases, with 9 bases separating them. About this clone itself: The antigen is unknown.

A multiplex PCR was run with 60 Vbeta primers and 13 Jbeta primers. The repertoire was sequenced with immunoSEQ multiplex PCR; TCRdb's copy has only in-frame clones and lacks some. The table has roughly 70,000 clones, roughly 81% seen once. The rearrangement links TRBV5-4 to TRBJ2-2; no clear D. The sample was PBMCs. This clonotype was sampled from a human donor in good health. CDR3 nucleotide sequence: TGTGCCAGCAGCTTGGATGGCGGAGCGAACACCGGGGAGCTGTTTTTT. Protein sequence: CASSLDGGANTGELFF.